This entry is about one TCR beta chain. The V end was cut by 4 bases, the J end by 11 bases, with 14 bases between. This CDR3 contains 12 residues. This sample was included in a study of blood T cell repertoires in COVID-19. The table came from immunoSEQ multiplex PCR; TCRdb's copy has only in-frame clones and leaves some out. The sample shows roughly 160,000 clones, more than 85% of them seen only once. The chain joins TRBV12-3 or TRBV12-4 to TRBJ1-1; D not resolved. This receptor was taken from a woman aged 45-65 years who had recovered from COVID-19. Specimen: PBMCs or T cells enriched from blood (not recorded which). CDR3 loop: CASSSPGSSAFF. CDR3 nucleotides: TGTGCCAGCAGTTCCCCCGGTTCTTCGGCTTTCTTT.